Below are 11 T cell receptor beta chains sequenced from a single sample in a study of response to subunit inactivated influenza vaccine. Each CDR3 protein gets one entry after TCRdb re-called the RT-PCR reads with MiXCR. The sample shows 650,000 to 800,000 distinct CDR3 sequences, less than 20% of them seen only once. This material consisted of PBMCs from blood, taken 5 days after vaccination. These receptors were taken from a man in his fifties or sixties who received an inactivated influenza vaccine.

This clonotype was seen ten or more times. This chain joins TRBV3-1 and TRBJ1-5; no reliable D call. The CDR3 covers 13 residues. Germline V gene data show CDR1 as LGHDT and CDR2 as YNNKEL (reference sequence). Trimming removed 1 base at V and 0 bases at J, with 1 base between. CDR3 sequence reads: CASSQASNQPQHF. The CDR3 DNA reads TGTGCCAGCAGCCAAGCTAGCAATCAGCCCCAGCATTTT.

The CDR3 spells CASSLGQLDSPLHF. The CDR3 DNA reads as TGTGCCAGCAGCCTAGGACAGCTCGATTCACCCCTCCACTTT. This chain joins TRBV7-9 and TRBJ1-6; maybe TRBD1 (6 bases). CDR3 length: 14 residues. V lost 5 bases, J lost 8 bases, and 13 bases lay in between. Germline CDR1 reads SEHNR; CDR2 reads FQNEAQ (reference sequence).

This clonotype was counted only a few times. The CDR3 loop is CASRRDLSNQPQHF. The CDR3 DNA sequence: TGTGCCAGCAGACGAGACCTGAGCAATCAGCCCCAGCATTTT. V gene TRBV6-2 or TRBV6-3 combines with J gene TRBJ1-5, with D unclear. The V end was cut by 6 bases, the J end by 1 base, with 10 bases between. Germline lookup yields CDR1 MNHEY and CDR2 SVGEGT. The CDR3 is 14 residues long.

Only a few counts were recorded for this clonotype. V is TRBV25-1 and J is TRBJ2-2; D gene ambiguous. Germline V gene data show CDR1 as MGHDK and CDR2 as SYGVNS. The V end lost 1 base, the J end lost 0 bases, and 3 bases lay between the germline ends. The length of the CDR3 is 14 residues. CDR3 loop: CASSESTNTGELFF. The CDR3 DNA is TGTGCCAGCAGTGAATCGACGAACACCGGGGAGCTGTTTTTT.

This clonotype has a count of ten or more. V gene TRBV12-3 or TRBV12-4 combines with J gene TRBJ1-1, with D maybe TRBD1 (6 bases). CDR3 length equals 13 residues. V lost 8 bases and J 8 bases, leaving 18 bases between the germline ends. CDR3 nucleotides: TGTGCCAGCCGGCTGACAGGTGGAGTGGAAGCTTTCTTT. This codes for CASRLTGGVEAFF.

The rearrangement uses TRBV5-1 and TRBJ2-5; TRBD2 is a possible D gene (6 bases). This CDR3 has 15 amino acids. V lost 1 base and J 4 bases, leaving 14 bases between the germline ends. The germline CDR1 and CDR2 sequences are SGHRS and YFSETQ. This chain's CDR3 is CASSLTGESSETQYF. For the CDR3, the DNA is TGCGCCAGCAGCTTGACGGGAGAATCTTCAGAGACCCAGTACTTC.

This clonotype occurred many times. In nucleotides, the CDR3 is TGCGCCAGCAGCTTGTCGGACAGAAGCGGCTACACCTTC. Amino acid sequence: CASSLSDRSGYTF. V is TRBV5-1 and J is TRBJ1-2; a possible D gene is TRBD1 (6 bases). The CDR3 contains 13 residues. The germline CDR1 and CDR2 sequences are SGHRS and YFSETQ. V was trimmed by 1 base and J by 8 bases, leaving 12 bases between them. Supplemented by reference TRBV5-1 and TRBJ1-2, the full variable domain reads KAGVTQTPRYLIKTRGQQVTLSCSPISGHRSVSWYQQTPGQGLQFLFEYFSETQRNKGNFPGRFSGRQFSNSRSEMNVSTLELGDSALYLCASSLSDRSGYTFGSGTRLTVV.

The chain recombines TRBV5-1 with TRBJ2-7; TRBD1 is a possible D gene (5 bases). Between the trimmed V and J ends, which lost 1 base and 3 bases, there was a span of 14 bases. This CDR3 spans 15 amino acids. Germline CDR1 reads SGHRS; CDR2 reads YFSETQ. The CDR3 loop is CASSLLGRANYEQYF. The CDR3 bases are TGCGCCAGCAGCTTGTTGGGCAGGGCGAACTACGAGCAGTACTTC.

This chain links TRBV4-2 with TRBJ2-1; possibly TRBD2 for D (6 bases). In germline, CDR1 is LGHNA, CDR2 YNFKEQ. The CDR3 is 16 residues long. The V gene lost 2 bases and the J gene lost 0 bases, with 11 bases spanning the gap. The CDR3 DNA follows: TGTGCCAGCAGCCAACATACGGGAGTCTCCTACAATGAGCAGTTCTTC. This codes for CASSQHTGVSYNEQFF.

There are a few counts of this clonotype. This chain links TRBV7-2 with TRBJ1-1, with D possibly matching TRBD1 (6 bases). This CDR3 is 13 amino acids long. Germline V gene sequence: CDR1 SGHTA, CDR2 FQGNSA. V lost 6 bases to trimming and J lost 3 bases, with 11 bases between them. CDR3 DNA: TGTGCCAGCAGACCGAACAGGGACACTGAAGCTTTCTTT. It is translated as CASRPNRDTEAFF.

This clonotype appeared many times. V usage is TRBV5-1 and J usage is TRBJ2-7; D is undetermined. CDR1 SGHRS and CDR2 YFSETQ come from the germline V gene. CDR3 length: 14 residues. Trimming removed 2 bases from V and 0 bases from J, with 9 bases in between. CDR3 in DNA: TGCGCCAGCAGCTTAGACGGGCTCTCCTACGAGCAGTACTTC. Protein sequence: CASSLDGLSYEQYF.